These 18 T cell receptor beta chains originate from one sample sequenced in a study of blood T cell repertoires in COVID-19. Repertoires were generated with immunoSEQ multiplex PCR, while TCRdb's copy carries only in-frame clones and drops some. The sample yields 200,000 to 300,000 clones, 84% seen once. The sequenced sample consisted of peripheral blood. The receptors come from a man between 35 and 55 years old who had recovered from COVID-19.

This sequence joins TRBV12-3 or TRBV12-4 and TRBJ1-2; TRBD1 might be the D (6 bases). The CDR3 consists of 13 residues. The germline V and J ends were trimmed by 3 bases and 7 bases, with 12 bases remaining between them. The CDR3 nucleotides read TGTGCCAGCAGTTTTGAGGGGGTGCTTGGCTACACCTTC. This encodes CASSFEGVLGYTF.

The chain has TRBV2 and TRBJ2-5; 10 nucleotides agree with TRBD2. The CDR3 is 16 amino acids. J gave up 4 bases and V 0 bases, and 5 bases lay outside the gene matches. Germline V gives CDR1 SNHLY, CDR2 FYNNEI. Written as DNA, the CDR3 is TGTGCCAGCAGTGAAGCGCGGGCTAGCGGGAGAGAGACCCAGTACTTC. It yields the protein CASSEARASGRETQYF.

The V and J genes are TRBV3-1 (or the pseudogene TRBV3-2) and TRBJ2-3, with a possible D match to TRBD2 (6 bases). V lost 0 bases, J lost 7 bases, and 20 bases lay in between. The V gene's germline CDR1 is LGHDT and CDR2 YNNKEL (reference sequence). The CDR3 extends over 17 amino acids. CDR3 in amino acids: CASSQDGGLTAMNTQYF. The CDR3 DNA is TGTGCCAGCAGCCAAGATGGGGGACTCACGGCTATGAATACGCAGTATTTT.

CDR3 bases: TGTGCCAGCTCACCACACCCCCCCCGACAAGGCACTGAAGCTTTCTTT. Its translation is CASSPHPPRQGTEAFF. The V and J genes are TRBV18 and TRBJ1-1; D is unresolved. This CDR3 comprises 16 residues. V was pared by 1 base and J by 4 bases, with 16 bases between. Germline CDR1 reads KGHSH; CDR2 reads LQKENI.

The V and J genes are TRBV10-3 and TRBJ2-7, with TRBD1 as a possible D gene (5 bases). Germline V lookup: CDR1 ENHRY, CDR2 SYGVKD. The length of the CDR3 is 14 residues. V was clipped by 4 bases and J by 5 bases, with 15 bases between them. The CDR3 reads CAISGIGQGHEQYF. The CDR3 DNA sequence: TGTGCCATCAGTGGAATAGGGCAGGGTCACGAGCAGTACTTC.

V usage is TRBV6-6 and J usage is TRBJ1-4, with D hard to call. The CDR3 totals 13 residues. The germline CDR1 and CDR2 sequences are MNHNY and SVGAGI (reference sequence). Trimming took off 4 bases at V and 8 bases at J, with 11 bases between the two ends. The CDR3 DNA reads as TGTGCCAGCAGTTTACTCCGGGAGGAAAAACTGTTTTTT. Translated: CASSLLREEKLFF.

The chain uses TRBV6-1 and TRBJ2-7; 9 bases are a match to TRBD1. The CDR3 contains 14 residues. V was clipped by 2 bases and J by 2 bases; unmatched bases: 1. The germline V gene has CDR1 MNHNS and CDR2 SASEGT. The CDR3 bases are TGTGCCAGCAGTGAATACAGGGGGCCCTACGAGCAGTACTTC. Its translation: CASSEYRGPYEQYF.

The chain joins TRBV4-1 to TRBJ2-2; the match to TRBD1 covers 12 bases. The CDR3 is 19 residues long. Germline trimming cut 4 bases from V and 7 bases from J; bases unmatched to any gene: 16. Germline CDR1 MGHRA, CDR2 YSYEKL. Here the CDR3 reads CASSPRRLWDRGHGGELFF. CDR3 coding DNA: TGCGCCAGCAGCCCTCGGAGATTGTGGGACAGGGGGCACGGCGGGGAGCTGTTTTTT.

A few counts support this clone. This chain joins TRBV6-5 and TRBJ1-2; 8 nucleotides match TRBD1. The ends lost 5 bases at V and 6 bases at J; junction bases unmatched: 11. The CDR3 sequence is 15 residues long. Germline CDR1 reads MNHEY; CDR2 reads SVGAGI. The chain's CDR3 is CASSPGTGLLDGYTF. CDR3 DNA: TGTGCCAGCAGTCCGGGGACAGGTCTTTTGGATGGCTACACCTTC.

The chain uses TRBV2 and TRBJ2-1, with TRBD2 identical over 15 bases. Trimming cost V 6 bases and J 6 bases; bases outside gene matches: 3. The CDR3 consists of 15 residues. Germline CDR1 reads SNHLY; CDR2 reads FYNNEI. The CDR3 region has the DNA TGTGCCAGCAGAAGGACTAGCGGGGGGGCCAATGAGCAGTTCTTC. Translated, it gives CASRRTSGGANEQFF.

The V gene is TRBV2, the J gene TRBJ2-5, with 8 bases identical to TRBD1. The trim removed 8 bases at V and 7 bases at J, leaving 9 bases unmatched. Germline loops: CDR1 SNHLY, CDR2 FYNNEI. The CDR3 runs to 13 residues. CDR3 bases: TGTGCCAGCGGAGTGGGAACAGGGGGGACCCAGTACTTC. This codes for CASGVGTGGTQYF.

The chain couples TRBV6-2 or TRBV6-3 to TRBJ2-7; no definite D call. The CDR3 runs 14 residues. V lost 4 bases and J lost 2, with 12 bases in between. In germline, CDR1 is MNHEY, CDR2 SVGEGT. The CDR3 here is CASSSPESAYEQYF. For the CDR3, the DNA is TGTGCCAGCAGTTCCCCCGAAAGCGCCTACGAGCAGTACTTC.

In DNA form, the CDR3 reads TGTGCCAGCAGCCAACCGGTCAAGAACACCGGGGAGCTGTTTTTT. This gives the protein CASSQPVKNTGELFF. The rearrangement joins TRBV3-1 (or the pseudogene TRBV3-2) to TRBJ2-2; D unresolved. Germline-derived CDR1 and CDR2 are LGHDT and YNNKEL (reference sequence). The length of the CDR3 is 15 residues. Between the trimmed V and J ends, which lost 2 bases and 1 base, there was a span of 8 bases.

The CDR3 is CAWDRRNYGYTF. The CDR3 nucleotides read TGTGCCTGGGACAGGCGAAACTATGGCTACACCTTC. The V and J genes are TRBV30 and TRBJ1-2; possibly TRBD1 for D (6 bases). From germline, CDR1 is GTSNPN and CDR2 SVGIG (reference sequence). The ends were cut back, 5 bases at V and 2 bases at J, with 9 bases in the middle. CDR3 length equals 12 residues.

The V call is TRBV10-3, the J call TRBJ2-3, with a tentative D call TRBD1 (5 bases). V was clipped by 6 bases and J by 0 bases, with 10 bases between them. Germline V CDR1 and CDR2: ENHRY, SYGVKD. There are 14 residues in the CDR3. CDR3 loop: CAIRNDRSTDTQYF. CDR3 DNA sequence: TGTGCCATCAGAAACGACAGAAGCACAGATACGCAGTATTTT.

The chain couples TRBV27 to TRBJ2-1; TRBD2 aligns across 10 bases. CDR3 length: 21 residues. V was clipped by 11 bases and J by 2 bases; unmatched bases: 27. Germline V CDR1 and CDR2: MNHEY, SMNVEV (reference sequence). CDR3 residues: CAPMTLIPGLAPDGTYNEQFF. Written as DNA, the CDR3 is TGTGCCCCCATGACCCTGATTCCGGGACTAGCGCCTGACGGGACCTACAATGAGCAGTTCTTC.

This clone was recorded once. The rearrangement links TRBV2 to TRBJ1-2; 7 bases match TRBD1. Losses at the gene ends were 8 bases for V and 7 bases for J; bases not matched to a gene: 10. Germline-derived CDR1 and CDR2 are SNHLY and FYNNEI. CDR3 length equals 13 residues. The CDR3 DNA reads TGTGCCAGCGGGACAGAATGGTCTCGTGGCTACACCTTC. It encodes CASGTEWSRGYTF.

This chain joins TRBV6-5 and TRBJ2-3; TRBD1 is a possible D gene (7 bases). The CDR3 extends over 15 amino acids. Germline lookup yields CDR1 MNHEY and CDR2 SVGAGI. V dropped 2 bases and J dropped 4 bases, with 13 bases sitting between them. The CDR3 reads CASSYGQGGADTQYF. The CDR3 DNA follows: TGTGCCAGCAGTTACGGGCAGGGGGGTGCAGATACGCAGTATTTT.